This TCR beta chain is drawn from a study of blood T cell repertoires in COVID-19. Study in general: The study drew acute and convalescent COVID-19 samples from the United States, Italy and Spain. The analysed material was cDNA or gDNA that came from T cells, B-cell-depleted T cells, or PBMCs.

In the study's own analysis: Estimation of nucleated cell counts was performed using reference gene primer amplification. This table comes from immunoSEQ multiplex PCR, and its TCRdb copy is limited to in-frame clones, with some not included. V and J calls and clone size are given by that table; D and trimming were obtained from the DNA. The sample lists about 250,000 clones, about 82% occurring once. Trimming took 0 bases from V and 9 from J; bases not matched to a gene: 12. The germline gives CDR1 LGHDT, CDR2 YNNKEL (reference sequence). The CDR3 spans 16 residues. It was during active infection that Seattle patients were enrolled and then longitudinally followed.

The sample comprised peripheral blood. The rearrangement uses TRBV3-1 (or the pseudogene TRBV3-2) and TRBJ2-7, with 9 bases that match TRBD2. The TCR was taken from a man aged 45-60 years with COVID-19, enrolled during active disease. The chain's CDR3 is CASSQEALAGAGVQYF. CDR3 sequence (DNA): TGTGCCAGCAGCCAAGAGGCACTAGCGGGTGCTGGAGTGCAGTACTTC.